This T cell receptor (beta chain) was recorded in a study of T cells in localized non-small cell lung cancer. In the case of this clone: This sample includes further DNA sequences coding for the same CDR3.

Libraries were prepared by immunoSEQ multiplex PCR; TCRdb keeps only in-frame clonotypes and omits some of them. In the table there are about 52,000 clones, approximately 86% of which are singletons. The input for sequencing was PBMCs, taken before any cancer treatment. The TCR was taken from a female donor with stage II lung adenocarcinoma.

CDR3 in DNA: TGTGCCAGCAGCTTACGGCAGGGGGAGGGAAACACCATATATTTT. Protein: CASSLRQGEGNTIYF. This sequence joins TRBV7-9 and TRBJ1-3; 7 bases line up with TRBD1. Looked up from germline, CDR1 is SEHNR and CDR2 is FQNEAQ (reference sequence). This CDR3 is built from 15 residues. The V segment lost 2 bases and the J segment 4 bases; nucleotides outside the gene matches: 5.